This T cell receptor beta chain was profiled in a study of blood T cell repertoires in COVID-19. Study-level information: COVID-19 samples collected from the United States, Italy and Spain covered acute and convalescent phases. Sources were T cells, B-cell-depleted T cells, or PBMCs; the material itself was cDNA or gDNA.

V was clipped by 6 bases and J by 7 bases, with 12 bases between them. This CDR3 has 12 amino acids. Germline CDR1 is SEHNR and CDR2 is FQNEAQ (reference sequence). It was during active infection that Seattle patients were enrolled and then longitudinally followed. Original data processing: Quantification of nucleated cells was approximated via reference gene primer amplification. Sequenced by immunoSEQ multiplex PCR; TCRdb stores in-frame clones only, minus some. V, J and clone size reflect that table, while D and trimming were determined from the DNA. This table holds some 200,000 clones, roughly four fifths found once.

This chain links TRBV7-9 with TRBJ1-1; no clear D. This receptor was taken from an older woman with COVID-19, enrolled during active disease. The specimen was peripheral blood. In nucleotides, the CDR3 is TGTGCCAGCAGGGATACAGTGGGTGAAGCTTTCTTT. Encoded protein: CASRDTVGEAFF.